Below, 11 T cell receptor beta chains from the same sample are listed, as sequenced in a study of chemoradiotherapy in HPV16-positive cancers. Measured with immunoSEQ multiplex PCR; TCRdb has only the in-frame clones, and not every one. Among some 9,900 clones listed, about 80% were seen once. The specimen comprised tumor tissue, sampled from a patient who underwent chemoradiotherapy. Receptors were obtained from a human donor with HPV-associated anogenital cancer.

This clone was seen only once. The chain couples TRBV15 to TRBJ1-1; D might be TRBD1 (5 bases). This CDR3 is 13 amino acids long. Germline assignment: CDR1 LNHNV and CDR2 YYDKDF (reference sequence). Trimming left V 5 bases short and J 2 bases short, with 9 bases between. Written as DNA, the CDR3 is TGTGCCACCAGCGGTCAGGGTAACACTGAAGCTTTCTTT. Translating gives CATSGQGNTEAFF.

The chain uses TRBV5-1 and TRBJ2-7; D remains unclear. The CDR3 covers 12 residues. Trimming stripped 2 bases from V and 7 bases from J, with 10 bases between. Germline loops: CDR1 SGHRS, CDR2 YFSETQ. The DNA of the CDR3 is TGCGCCAGCAGCTTCCACGTGGGAGAGCAGTACTTC. Its protein product is CASSFHVGEQYF.

As concerns this clone: Compared with germline, one end of the junction differs, possibly owing to a read error. V is TRBV30 and J is TRBJ2-2; TRBD2 matches at 10 bases. Germline V CDR1 and CDR2: GTSNPN, SVGIG (reference sequence). This CDR3 region has 14 residues. CDR3 DNA: TGTGCCAGGAGGACTAGCGGCACGTCCGGGGAGCTGTTTTTT. Translated, it gives CARRTSGTSGELFF. Based on the CDR3 plus reference TRBV30 and TRBJ2-2, the full variable domain is SQTIHQWPATLVQPVGSPLSLECTVEGTSNPNLYWYRQAAGRGLQLLFYSVGIGQISSEVPQNLSASRPQDRQFILSSKKLLLSDSGFYLCARRTSGTSGELFFGEGSRLTVL.

The CDR3 DNA sequence: TGTGCCAGCAGCCTCGTGGGACGATACGAGCAGTACTTC. It yields the protein CASSLVGRYEQYF. This chain connects TRBV6-5 to TRBJ2-7; D possibly uses TRBD1 or TRBD2 (5 bases each). There are 13 residues in the CDR3. The V and J ends lost 6 bases and 4 bases respectively, with 13 bases between them. Per the germline V gene, CDR1 is MNHEY and CDR2 is SVGAGI.

V is TRBV10-3 and J is TRBJ1-1, with D perhaps matching TRBD1 (6 bases). This CDR3 comprises 16 residues. V was trimmed by 8 bases and J by 0 bases, leaving 19 bases between them. Germline CDR1 and CDR2: ENHRY and SYGVKD. Here the CDR3 reads CAIAGEGGLVNTEAFF. As DNA, the CDR3 is TGTGCCATCGCTGGAGAGGGGGGATTGGTGAACACTGAAGCTTTCTTT.

The chain has TRBV7-9 and TRBJ1-1; no reliable D call. V was cut by 1 base and J by 5 bases, with 20 bases left in between. This CDR3 is built from 17 residues. CDR1 is SEHNR and CDR2 is FQNEAQ in the germline V gene (reference sequence). The CDR3 sequence: CASSLVGYGGRDTEAFF. The CDR3, as DNA: TGTGCCAGCAGCTTAGTGGGGTACGGCGGCCGGGATACTGAAGCTTTCTTT.

The chain couples TRBV7-2 to TRBJ1-5, with TRBD1 matching over 7 bases. Germline V gives CDR1 SGHTA, CDR2 FQGNSA. Trimming took 4 bases from V and 4 from J; bases not matched to a gene: 7. The CDR3 has 15 residues. The CDR3 region has the DNA TGTGCCAGCAGCTCACAGGGGTGGGGGAATCAGCCCCAGCATTTT. Its translation is CASSSQGWGNQPQHF. The variable domain in full, completed from reference TRBV7-2 and TRBJ1-5, reads GAGVSQSPSNKVTEKGKDVELRCDPISGHTALYWYRQSLGQGLEFLIYFQGNSAPDKSGLPSDRFSAERTGGSVSTLTIQRTQQEDSAVYLCASSSQGWGNQPQHFGDGTRLSIL.

V is TRBV5-1 and J is TRBJ2-1, with 9 bases lining up with TRBD2. The junction had 10 bases not matched to a gene; V was cut back by 3 bases and J by 6 bases. CDR1 SGHRS and CDR2 YFSETQ come from the germline V gene. The CDR3 loop spans 16 amino acids. CDR3 bases: TGCGCCAGCAGCTCCAATTTCGGCGGGGGGGCCAATGAGCAGTTCTTC. This translates into CASSSNFGGGANEQFF. Drawing the rest from reference TRBV5-1 and TRBJ2-1, the complete variable domain is KAGVTQTPRYLIKTRGQQVTLSCSPISGHRSVSWYQQTPGQGLQFLFEYFSETQRNKGNFPGRFSGRQFSNSRSEMNVSTLELGDSALYLCASSSNFGGGANEQFFGPGTRLTVL.

The CDR3 DNA reads as TGCGCCAGCAGCTCCTATGGGGTACAGGGTCCGTTCACTGAAGCTTTCTTT. It encodes CASSSYGVQGPFTEAFF. The chain has TRBV5-1 and TRBJ1-1; TRBD1 is a possible D gene (6 bases). From germline, CDR1 is SGHRS and CDR2 YFSETQ. Trimming took off 3 bases at V and 4 bases at J, with 22 bases between the two ends. The CDR3 is 17 amino acids.

V is TRBV5-1 and J is TRBJ2-7; possibly TRBD2 for D (6 bases). CDR1 is SGHRS and CDR2 is YFSETQ in the germline V gene. This CDR3 comprises 15 residues. V was pared by 0 bases and J by 3 bases, with 13 bases between. In DNA form, the CDR3 reads TGCGCCAGCAGCTTGGGGGGGGTGTCAAACTACGAGCAGTACTTC. Translation gives CASSLGGVSNYEQYF.

This sequence joins TRBV28 and TRBJ2-7, with D perhaps matching TRBD1 (6 bases). The germline CDR1 and CDR2 sequences are MDHEN and SYDVKM. The length of the CDR3 is 14 residues. Trimming cost V 6 bases and J 7 bases, with 19 bases left between them. The CDR3 DNA follows: TGTGCCAGCAGGGTAGCAGGGGACCCTAGGGAGCAGTACTTC. It specifies CASRVAGDPREQYF.